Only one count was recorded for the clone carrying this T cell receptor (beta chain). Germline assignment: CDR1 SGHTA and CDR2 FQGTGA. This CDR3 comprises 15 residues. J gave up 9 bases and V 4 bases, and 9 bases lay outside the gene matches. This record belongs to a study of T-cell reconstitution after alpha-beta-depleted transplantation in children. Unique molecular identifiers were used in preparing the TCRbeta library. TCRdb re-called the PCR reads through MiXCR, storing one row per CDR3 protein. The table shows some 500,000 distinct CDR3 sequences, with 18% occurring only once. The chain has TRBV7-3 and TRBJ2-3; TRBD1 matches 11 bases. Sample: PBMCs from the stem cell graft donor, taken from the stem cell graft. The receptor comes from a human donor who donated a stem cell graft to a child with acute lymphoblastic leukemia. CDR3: CASSSPGQGARTQYF. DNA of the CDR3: TGTGCCAGCAGCTCCCCCGGACAGGGGGCGAGGACGCAGTATTTT.